These 13 T cell receptor beta chains originate from one sample sequenced in a study of blood T cell repertoires in COVID-19 (dated by TCRdb to 2020 to 2021). Library prep was done by the immunoSEQ multiplex PCR assay. TCRdb provides this immuneACCESS table in a form limited to in-frame rearrangements. Some clones are lacking; in checked studies, under half of them reflect an unresolved V gene, and why the rest are absent is not known. The sample data list roughly 260,000 clones, and around 90% of these were observed just once. Together, the top ten hold roughly 3.9% of the sample. The sample taken for sequencing was peripheral blood. These receptors were obtained from a man aged 55-75 years who had recovered from COVID-19.

The chain uses TRBV12-3 or TRBV12-4 and TRBJ1-1, with 7 bases lining up with TRBD1. The CDR3 is 13 residues long. The J segment lost 1 base and the V segment lost 6 bases, leaving 2 bases of the junction unmatched. As DNA, the CDR3 is TGTGCCAGCAGACGACAGGGGAACACTGAAGCTTTCTTT. The encoded protein is CASRRQGNTEAFF.

The V and J genes are TRBV18 and TRBJ1-5; D unresolved. The V gene lost 2 bases and the J gene lost 5 bases, with 10 bases spanning the gap. The germline gives CDR1 KGHSH, CDR2 LQKENI. This CDR3 comprises 14 residues. The CDR3 nucleotides are TGTGCCAGCTCACCAGGAGGGATTGATCAGCCCCAGCATTTT. Its protein is CASSPGGIDQPQHF.

J is TRBJ1-4 and V is TRBV25-1; weak D call: TRBD1 (5 bases). Germline assignment: CDR1 MGHDK and CDR2 SYGVNS. This CDR3 comprises 14 residues. V lost 6 bases to trimming and J lost 2 bases, with 10 bases between them. The CDR3 bases are TGTGCCAGCAGAGCAGGGTCTACTAATGAAAAACTGTTTTTT. Its translation is CASRAGSTNEKLFF.

The chain joins TRBV7-3 to TRBJ2-5, with D unclear. CDR3 length: 13 amino acids. Trimming shortened V by 2 bases and J by 9 bases, and 13 bases separated the two germline ends. Germline V gives CDR1 SGHTA, CDR2 FQGTGA. For the CDR3, the DNA is TGTGCCAGCAGCTTATCGGCGGAAACGGCCCAGTACTTC. This codes for CASSLSAETAQYF.

This chain uses TRBV27 with TRBJ1-2; maybe TRBD1 (5 bases). The length of the CDR3 is 14 residues. Per the germline V gene, CDR1 is MNHEY and CDR2 is SMNVEV (reference sequence). V lost 2 bases and J lost 2, with 9 bases in between. This chain's CDR3 is CASSLRRQNYGYTF. CDR3 nucleotides: TGTGCCAGCAGTTTACGTCGACAGAACTATGGCTACACCTTC.

This clone was recorded only once. This chain connects TRBV18 to TRBJ2-3; 7 nucleotides line up with TRBD2. The CDR3 loop spans 15 amino acids. Germline V lookup: CDR1 KGHSH, CDR2 LQKENI. With V trimmed by 0 bases and J by 3 bases, 3 bases remained unmatched. The CDR3 spells CASSPPGLRTDTQYF. CDR3 DNA sequence: TGTGCCAGCTCACCACCGGGACTAAGGACAGATACGCAGTATTTT.

This clone was counted once. The V gene is TRBV11-3, the J gene TRBJ2-7; D perhaps matches TRBD1 (5 bases). Germline V CDR1 and CDR2: SGHNT, YENEEA. The CDR3 sequence is 13 residues long. Trimming removed 5 bases from V and 3 bases from J, with 11 bases in between. CDR3 region: CASSPRGDYEQYF. The DNA for the CDR3 is TGTGCCAGCAGCCCAAGGGGCGACTACGAGCAGTACTTC. Complete variable domain (other parts from reference TRBV11-3 and TRBJ2-7): EAGVVQSPRYKIIEKKQPVAFWCNPISGHNTLYWYLQNLGQGPELLIRYENEEAVDDSQLPKDRFSAERLKGVDSTLKIQPAELGDSAVYLCASSPRGDYEQYFGPGTRLTVT.

The chain carries TRBV5-1 and TRBJ2-7; TRBD2 aligns across 7 bases. Germline assignment: CDR1 SGHRS and CDR2 YFSETQ. Trimming removed 0 bases from V and 1 base from J; junction bases left unmatched: 13. CDR3 size: 18 residues. CDR3 loop: CASSLAGRGKTRSYEQYF. The CDR3 DNA follows: TGCGCCAGCAGCTTGGCGGGGAGGGGAAAAACACGATCCTACGAGCAGTACTTC. Looking up the rest from reference TRBV5-1 and TRBJ2-7 gives the full variable domain: KAGVTQTPRYLIKTRGQQVTLSCSPISGHRSVSWYQQTPGQGLQFLFEYFSETQRNKGNFPGRFSGRQFSNSRSEMNVSTLELGDSALYLCASSLAGRGKTRSYEQYFGPGTRLTVT.

This chain connects TRBV10-3 to TRBJ2-5, with TRBD1 as a possible D gene (5 bases). Trimming removed 6 bases at V and 1 base at J, with 12 bases between. The CDR3 sequence is 14 residues long. CDR1 ENHRY and CDR2 SYGVKD come from the germline V gene. In nucleotides, the CDR3 is TGTGCCATCAGGGACACCCAACTCCAAGAGACCCAGTACTTC. Its protein is CAIRDTQLQETQYF.

The chain uses TRBV6-5 and TRBJ2-5, with D perhaps matching TRBD1 (5 bases). From germline, CDR1 is MNHEY and CDR2 SVGAGI. With 3 bases removed from V and 9 bases from J, the gap between germline ends came to 17 bases. This CDR3 spans 14 amino acids. The CDR3 loop reads CASSYRRGFLAQYF. In nucleotides, the CDR3 is TGTGCCAGCAGTTATCGTAGGGGATTTCTGGCCCAGTACTTC.

The chain joins TRBV18 to TRBJ1-5, with 9 nucleotides matching TRBD1. CDR3 length: 14 residues. The germline V gene encodes CDR1 KGHSH and CDR2 LQKENI. Losses at the gene ends were 2 bases for V and 4 bases for J; bases not matched to a gene: 0. The CDR3 sequence is CASSPGTGNQPQHF. The CDR3 bases are TGTGCCAGCTCACCAGGGACAGGGAATCAGCCCCAGCATTTT. Looking up the rest from reference TRBV18 and TRBJ1-5 gives the full variable domain: NAGVMQNPRHLVRRRGQEARLRCSPMKGHSHVYWYRQLPEEGLKFMVYLQKENIIDESGMPKERFSAEFPKEGPSILRIQQVVRGDSAAYFCASSPGTGNQPQHFGDGTRLSIL.

J is TRBJ2-3 and V is TRBV5-5; TRBD1 agrees at 7 bases. The V segment lost 4 bases and the J segment 3 bases; nucleotides outside the gene matches: 8. In germline, CDR1 is SGHKS, CDR2 YYEKEE (reference sequence). The CDR3 totals 15 residues. CDR3 nucleotides: TGTGCCAGCAGCCATGACAGGGTCAGGACAGATACGCAGTATTTT. Its protein is CASSHDRVRTDTQYF.

The chain has TRBV30 and TRBJ1-6, with 8 bases identical to TRBD1. After removal of 1 base from V and 1 base from J, the junction contained 0 bases not matched to a gene. Germline CDR1 GTSNPN, CDR2 SVGIG (reference sequence). The CDR3 totals 15 residues. CDR3 DNA sequence: TGTGCCTGGAGTGACAGGGGGTCCTATAATTCACCCCTCCACTTT. The encoded protein is CAWSDRGSYNSPLHF.